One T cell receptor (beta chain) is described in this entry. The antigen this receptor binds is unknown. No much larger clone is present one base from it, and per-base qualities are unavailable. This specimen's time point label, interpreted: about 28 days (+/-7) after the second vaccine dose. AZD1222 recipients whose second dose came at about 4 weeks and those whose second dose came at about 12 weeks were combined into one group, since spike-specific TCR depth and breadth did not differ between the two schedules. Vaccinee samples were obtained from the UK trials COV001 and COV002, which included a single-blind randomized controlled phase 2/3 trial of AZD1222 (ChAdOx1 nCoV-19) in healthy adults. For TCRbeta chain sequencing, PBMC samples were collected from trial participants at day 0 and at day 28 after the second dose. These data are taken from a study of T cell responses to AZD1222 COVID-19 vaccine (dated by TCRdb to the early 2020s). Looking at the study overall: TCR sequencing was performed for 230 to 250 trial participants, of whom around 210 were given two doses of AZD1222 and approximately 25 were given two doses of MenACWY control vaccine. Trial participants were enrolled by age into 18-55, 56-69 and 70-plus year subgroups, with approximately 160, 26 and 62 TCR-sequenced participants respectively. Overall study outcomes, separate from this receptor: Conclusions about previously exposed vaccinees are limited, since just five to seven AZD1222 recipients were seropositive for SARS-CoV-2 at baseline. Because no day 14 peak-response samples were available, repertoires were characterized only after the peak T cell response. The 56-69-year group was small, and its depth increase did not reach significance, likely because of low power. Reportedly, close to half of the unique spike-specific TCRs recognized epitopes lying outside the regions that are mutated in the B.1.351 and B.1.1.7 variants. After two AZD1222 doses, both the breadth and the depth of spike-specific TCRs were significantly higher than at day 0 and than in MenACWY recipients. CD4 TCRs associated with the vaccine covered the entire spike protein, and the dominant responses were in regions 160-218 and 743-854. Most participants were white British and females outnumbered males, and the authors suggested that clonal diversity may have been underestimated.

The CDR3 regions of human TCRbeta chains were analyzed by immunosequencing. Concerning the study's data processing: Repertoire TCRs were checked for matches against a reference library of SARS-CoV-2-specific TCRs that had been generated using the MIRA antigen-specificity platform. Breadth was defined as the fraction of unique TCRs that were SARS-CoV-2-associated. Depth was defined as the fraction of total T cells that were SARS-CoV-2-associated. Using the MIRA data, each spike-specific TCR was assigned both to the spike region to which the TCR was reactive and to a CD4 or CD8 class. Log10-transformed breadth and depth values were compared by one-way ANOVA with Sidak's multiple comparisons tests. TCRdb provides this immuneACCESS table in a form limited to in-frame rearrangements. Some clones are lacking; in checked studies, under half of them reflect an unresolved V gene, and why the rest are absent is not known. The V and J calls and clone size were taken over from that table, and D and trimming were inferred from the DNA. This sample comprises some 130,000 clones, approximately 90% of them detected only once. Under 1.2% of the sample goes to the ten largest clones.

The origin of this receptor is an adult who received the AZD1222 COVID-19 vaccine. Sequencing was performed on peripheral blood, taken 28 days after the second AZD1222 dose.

The CDR3 protein: CASSVGGDSYEQYF. The DNA sequence is TGTGCCAGCAGCGTAGGCGGGGACTCCTACGAGCAGTACTTC. The chain is encoded by TRBV9 joined to TRBJ2-7, with TRBD2 as a weak D call on 6 bases. Trimming costs V 0 bases and J 0 bases, and their ends lie 7 bases apart. Via the germline V gene, CDR1 is SGDLS and CDR2 YYNGEE. The CDR3 contains 14 residues, cysteine and phenylalanine counted. The CDR3 DNA has 42 bases and is translated from base 1.